The 20 T cell receptor beta chains below were found in one sample sequenced in a study of siplizumab effects on memory and regulatory T cells. Sequencing used immunoSEQ multiplex PCR; TCRdb keeps in-frame clones, though not all of them. The top ten hold 17% of the sample, which has roughly 50,000 clones, approximately 93% seen once. The specimen was CD8+ T cells sorted from blood. The source of these receptors is a human donor in good health.

V and J are TRBV19 and TRBJ2-3; a possible D gene is TRBD2 (5 bases). V shed 5 bases and J shed 2 bases, with 11 bases lying between them. The CDR3 contains 14 residues. CDR1 and CDR2 from the germline V gene are LNHDA and SQIVND (reference sequence). The CDR3 here is CASSRGFYTDTQYF. CDR3 nucleotide sequence: TGTGCCAGTAGTCGGGGATTTTACACAGATACGCAGTATTTT.

This sequence joins TRBV19 and TRBJ2-7; 7 bases line up with TRBD1. Germline V CDR1 and CDR2: LNHDA, SQIVND (reference sequence). This CDR3 has 11 residues. The CDR3 is CASGDSYEQYF. DNA for the CDR3: TGTGCAAGTGGGGACAGCTACGAGCAGTACTTC.

The chain uses TRBV16 and TRBJ2-3, with D perhaps matching TRBD1 or TRBD2 (5 bases each). This CDR3 has 19 amino acids. The V end lost 3 bases, the J end lost 0 bases, and 22 bases lay between the germline ends. CDR1 KGHSY and CDR2 FQNENV come from the germline V gene. CDR3 residues: CASSHLPGPTSSSTDTQYF. The CDR3 nucleotides read TGTGCCAGCAGCCACCTTCCGGGACCGACAAGTTCTAGCACAGATACGCAGTATTTT.

V and J are TRBV28 and TRBJ2-2; no definite D call. With 6 bases removed from V and 8 bases from J, the gap between germline ends came to 22 bases. Germline-derived CDR1 and CDR2 are MDHEN and SYDVKM. The CDR3 spans 16 residues. Here the CDR3 reads CASRTLTVGREGELFF. Here the CDR3 DNA reads TGTGCCAGCAGAACCCTCACGGTGGGCCGAGAAGGGGAGCTGTTTTTT.

V usage is TRBV7-6 and J usage is TRBJ2-7; D might be TRBD2 (5 bases). V was trimmed by 0 bases and J by 7 bases, leaving 16 bases between them. Per the germline V gene, CDR1 is SGHVS and CDR2 is FNYEAQ. This CDR3 contains 15 residues. CDR3 protein: CASSLARAEPREQYF. The CDR3 DNA sequence: TGTGCCAGCAGCTTAGCGCGGGCAGAACCTAGGGAGCAGTACTTC.

The V gene is TRBV25-1, the J gene TRBJ2-5; D gene ambiguous. Germline lookup yields CDR1 MGHDK and CDR2 SYGVNS. The V gene lost 7 bases and the J gene lost 2 bases, with 14 bases spanning the gap. There are 14 residues in the CDR3. CDR3 coding DNA: TGTGCCAGCAACGAATTCGGCACACAAGAGACCCAGTACTTC. Translation gives CASNEFGTQETQYF.

This sequence joins TRBV7-8 and TRBJ2-1, with TRBD2 matching over 15 bases. J lost 0 bases, V lost 5 bases, and 14 bases had no gene match. CDR1 is SGHVS, CDR2 FQNEAQ, per germline. The CDR3 has 21 residues. The CDR3 nucleotides read TGTGCCAGCAGCGAACCGGGACTAGCGGGAGGTCACTTGAGCTCCTACAATGAGCAGTTCTTC. Translation gives CASSEPGLAGGHLSSYNEQFF.

To note about this clone: Because the CDR3 is missing its conserved closing phenylalanine or tryptophan, this is likely a read error. It is unclear where the CDR3 begins or ends on the DNA, so no DNA is shown, and the CDR3 is as TCRdb lists it. J is TRBJ2-7 and V is TRBV6-1; the table's D call, TRBD1, has no DNA check behind it. The CDR3 extends over 12 residues, inclusive of both ends. CDR1 MNHNS and CDR2 SASEGT come from the germline V gene. This CDR3 reads CASSERTGFSQS.

This chain joins TRBV28 and TRBJ2-1; tentatively, D is TRBD1 (5 bases). This CDR3 contains 16 residues. V lost 8 bases and J 1 base, leaving 18 bases between the germline ends. The V gene's germline CDR1 is MDHEN and CDR2 SYDVKM. The CDR3 here is CASQNPRQKSYNEQFF. The CDR3 DNA sequence: TGTGCCAGCCAAAATCCTCGACAGAAATCCTACAATGAGCAGTTCTTC. The whole variable domain, remainder taken from reference TRBV28 and TRBJ2-1, is DVKVTQSSRYLVKRTGEKVFLECVQDMDHENMFWYRQDPGLGLRLIYFSYDVKMKEKGDIPEGYSVSREKKERFSLILESASTNQTSMYLCASQNPRQKSYNEQFFGPGTRLTVL.

This clone was counted between two and nine times. This rearrangement joins TRBV6-5 to TRBJ1-5; D gene unclear. The V end was cut by 4 bases, the J end by 0 bases, with 10 bases between. The CDR3 is 15 amino acids. CDR1 and CDR2 (germline): MNHEY, SVGAGI. In nucleotides, the CDR3 is TGTGCCAGCAGTTCAGAACAGTATAGCAATCAGCCCCAGCATTTT. Its protein product is CASSSEQYSNQPQHF.

The J gene is TRBJ2-1, the V gene TRBV27; D might be TRBD1 (5 bases). Trimming pared 4 bases from V and 4 bases from J, leaving 8 bases between. The CDR3 is made up of 13 amino acids. Germline V lookup: CDR1 MNHEY, CDR2 SMNVEV (reference sequence). CDR3 bases: TGTGCCAGCAGTTCAGGGCCGTACAATGAGCAGTTCTTC. This sequence encodes CASSSGPYNEQFF.

This rearrangement joins TRBV7-3 to TRBJ2-3; 11 bases align to TRBD2. The germline V gene has CDR1 SGHTA and CDR2 FQGTGA. Losses at the gene ends were 2 bases for V and 3 bases for J; bases not matched to a gene: 16. The CDR3 sequence is 20 residues long. CDR3 residues: CASSLVPLAGGPPRTDTQYF. CDR3 nucleotide sequence: TGTGCCAGCAGCTTAGTTCCGTTAGCGGGAGGGCCTCCCCGGACAGATACGCAGTATTTT.

The V call is TRBV9, the J call TRBJ2-1, with TRBD2 matching 9 bases. The ends lost 1 base at V and 0 bases at J; junction bases unmatched: 5. The germline CDR1 and CDR2 sequences are SGDLS and YYNGEE. This CDR3 contains 17 residues. The DNA of the CDR3 is TGTGCCAGCAGCGTATCGCCTAGCGGGGCCTCCTACAATGAGCAGTTCTTC. Its protein is CASSVSPSGASYNEQFF.

This chain links TRBV5-1 with TRBJ2-7, with D unclear. Germline V gene data show CDR1 as SGHRS and CDR2 as YFSETQ. The CDR3 is 11 residues long. V was pared by 7 bases and J by 5 bases, with 10 bases between. The CDR3 here is CASATVHEQYF. The CDR3 DNA is TGCGCCAGCGCAACGGTACACGAGCAGTACTTC.

The gene calls are TRBV27 and TRBJ1-1; 7 bases agree with TRBD1. Unmatched junction bases numbered 9, after V lost 10 bases and J lost 1 base. CDR3 size: 14 residues. Germline V gives CDR1 MNHEY, CDR2 SMNVEV (reference sequence). Written as DNA, the CDR3 is TGTGCCACCATGACAGGGCTCGAGAACACTGAAGCTTTCTTT. This gives the protein CATMTGLENTEAFF.

The chain links TRBV7-9 to TRBJ2-3; a weak D match, TRBD1 (5 bases). This CDR3 comprises 14 residues. V was cut by 5 bases and J by 1 base, with 10 bases left in between. Germline V lookup: CDR1 SEHNR, CDR2 FQNEAQ (reference sequence). The CDR3 DNA reads as TGTGCCAGCAGCGTGGGGCGAGGCACAGATACGCAGTATTTT. Translation gives CASSVGRGTDTQYF.

The chain combines TRBV13 with TRBJ2-7, with D unresolved. CDR1 PRHDT and CDR2 FYEKMQ come from the germline V gene (reference sequence). V dropped 4 bases and J dropped 3 bases, with 10 bases sitting between them. The CDR3 covers 13 residues. The CDR3 region has the DNA TGTGCCAGCAGCTCGAGCGACAACTACGAGCAGTACTTC. This sequence encodes CASSSSDNYEQYF.

The chain employs TRBV11-2 and TRBJ1-1, with 7 nucleotides matching TRBD1. V shed 2 bases, J shed 0 bases, and the junction held 3 bases outside the gene matches. This CDR3 is built from 15 residues. Germline CDR1 SGHAT, CDR2 FQNNGV. The chain's CDR3 is CASSLLRGLNTEAFF. DNA of the CDR3: TGTGCCAGCAGCTTATTAAGGGGGCTGAACACTGAAGCTTTCTTT.

This chain connects TRBV28 to TRBJ2-7; D ambiguous. Germline V gene sequence: CDR1 MDHEN, CDR2 SYDVKM. There are 13 residues in the CDR3. V shed 4 bases and J shed 2 bases, with 9 bases lying between them. CDR3 DNA sequence: TGTGCCAGCAGTTCCCGACCAACCTACGAGCAGTACTTC. Protein product: CASSSRPTYEQYF.

J is TRBJ2-1 and V is TRBV7-8, with D perhaps TRBD1 (5 bases). Trimming removed 5 bases at V and 3 bases at J, with 8 bases between. CDR1 SGHVS and CDR2 FQNEAQ come from the germline V gene. This CDR3 region has 13 residues. The CDR3 bases are TGTGCCAGCAGCGTAGACAGCTACAATGAGCAGTTCTTC. The encoded protein is CASSVDSYNEQFF.